This TCR beta chain was recovered during a study of STAT5B mutations in CD4+ large granular lymphocyte leukemia. Study-level results: CD4-sorted patient repertoires seemed more clonal than healthy CD4+ repertoires. TRBV06-family usage was enriched in top patient clones (8/27) versus controls (2/35).

V dropped 0 bases and J dropped 7; count of bases not matched to a gene: 10. Germline CDR1 LNHDA, CDR2 SQIVND (reference sequence). The CDR3 loop spans 16 amino acids. About this clone itself: Its antigen is as yet unknown.

Controls came from buffy coats of healthy blood donors. The data were produced by immunoSEQ multiplex PCR, yet TCRdb's version contains in-frame clones alone and is incomplete. The table includes some 34,000 clones, around 70% detected once. This rearrangement joins TRBV19 to TRBJ1-2, with TRBD1 matching over 8 bases. The source of this sequence is a human donor in good health. The sequencing input was CD4+ T cells from blood buffy coats. The CDR3 coding sequence is TGTGCCAGTAGTATAGAGCCCTCAGGGGGCCATAGTGGCTACACCTTC. Protein product: CASSIEPSGGHSGYTF. The variable domain in full, completed from reference TRBV19 and TRBJ1-2, reads DGGITQSPKYLFRKEGQNVTLSCEQNLNHDAMYWYRQDPGQGLRLIYYSQIVNDFQKGDIAEGYSVSREKKESFPLTVTSAQKNPTAFYLCASSIEPSGGHSGYTFGSGTRLTVV.